The present T cell receptor beta chain was sequenced within a study of T cell responses to AZD1222 COVID-19 vaccine. Study results and caveats: Following two doses of AZD1222, Spike-specific TCR breadth and depth rose. Nearly half of spike-specific TCRs reportedly target variant regions that are unmutated in the B.1.351 and B.1.1.7 variants.

About this clone itself: Its antigen remains unidentified.

Method: immunoSEQ multiplex PCR; TCRdb's copy keeps in-frame clones and lacks some. This sample has 150,000 to 200,000 clones, with roughly nine tenths found just once. Germline CDR1 is MNHNS and CDR2 is SASEGT. V dropped 1 base and J dropped 6 bases, with 13 bases sitting between them. The CDR3 sequence is 15 residues long. The receptor was isolated from an adult who received the AZD1222 COVID-19 vaccine. Sequencing was performed on peripheral blood, taken 28 days after the second AZD1222 dose. The chain has TRBV6-1 and TRBJ1-3; a possible D gene is TRBD1 (6 bases). CDR3 coding DNA: TGTGCCAGCAGTGAAGAGGTTTGGGGGGCAAACACCATATATTTT. Its protein is CASSEEVWGANTIYF.